The 21 T cell receptor beta chains in this list originate from one sample, sequenced in a study of T cell responses to AZD1222 COVID-19 vaccine. Using immunoSEQ multiplex PCR, the repertoire was profiled, and TCRdb retains in-frame clones only, with some absent. The sample includes around 180,000 clones, 70% to 90% of them seen just once. The source material was peripheral blood, sampled on day 0 of AZD1222 vaccination. These receptors came from an adult in good health.

This clone was picked up a small number of times. V gene TRBV9 combines with J gene TRBJ2-1; 12 bases are shared with TRBD2. CDR3 length equals 15 residues. The V and J ends lost 1 base and 7 bases, in that order; junction bases with no gene match: 3. Germline loops: CDR1 SGDLS, CDR2 YYNGEE. CDR3 amino acids: CASSVTSGRWNEQFF. CDR3 nucleotide sequence: TGTGCCAGCAGCGTAACTAGCGGGAGGTGGAATGAGCAGTTCTTC.

This sequence joins TRBV5-1 and TRBJ2-3; D may be TRBD1 (6 bases). Germline V gene sequence: CDR1 SGHRS, CDR2 YFSETQ. CDR3 size: 14 residues. V dropped 4 bases and J dropped 1 base, with 10 bases sitting between them. CDR3 DNA sequence: TGCGCCAGCAGCCCTCGGACAGGCACAGATACGCAGTATTTT. Its translation is CASSPRTGTDTQYF.

This chain connects TRBV5-4 to TRBJ2-7; the match to TRBD1 covers 7 bases. CDR3 length equals 14 residues. Germline CDR1 reads SGHNT; CDR2 reads YYREEE (reference sequence). V lost 3 bases and J lost 3; bases outside the gene matches: 6. This chain's CDR3 is CASSSMGQRYEQYF. The DNA for the CDR3 is TGTGCCAGCAGCTCAATGGGACAGCGCTACGAGCAGTACTTC.

This clone occurred once. The gene calls are TRBV19 and TRBJ2-1; 13 bases agree with TRBD2. CDR3 length: 16 residues. V shed 6 bases, J shed 1 base, and the junction held 3 bases outside the gene matches. CDR1 and CDR2 from the germline V gene are LNHDA and SQIVND (reference sequence). The CDR3, as DNA: TGTGCCAGTAGGAAACTAGCGGGGGGGTCCTACAATGAGCAGTTCTTC. This encodes CASRKLAGGSYNEQFF.

This clone was detected only a few times. The chain employs TRBV6-5 and TRBJ1-3, with 8 bases that match TRBD1. This CDR3 contains 16 residues. Trimming removed 2 bases from V and 1 base from J; junction bases left unmatched: 4. The germline V gene has CDR1 MNHEY and CDR2 SVGAGI. The DNA of the CDR3 is TGTGCCAGCAGTTACACAGGGGGAATTTCTGGAAACACCATATATTTT. It codes for CASSYTGGISGNTIYF.

The rearrangement uses TRBV18 and TRBJ2-2; 10 bases line up with TRBD2. CDR1 and CDR2 from the germline V gene are KGHSH and LQKENI. J gave up 5 bases and V 6 bases, and 21 bases lay outside the gene matches. The CDR3 consists of 20 residues. This chain's CDR3 is CASSGETSGRLSSRTGELFF. The CDR3 DNA follows: TGTGCCAGCTCTGGGGAGACTAGCGGGCGATTGTCGTCTCGTACCGGGGAGCTGTTTTTT.

This clone was detected once. CDR3 residues: CASSKVQLSYEQYF. In nucleotides, the CDR3 is TGTGCCAGCAGCAAAGTACAGCTCTCCTACGAGCAGTACTTC. The chain combines TRBV21-1 with TRBJ2-7; the D call TRBD1 from the table was never checked on the DNA. TRBV21-1 is annotated as a pseudogene. The CDR3 is 14 residues long.

This chain uses TRBV6-1 with TRBJ1-4, with 7 bases that match TRBD1. The germline gives CDR1 MNHNS, CDR2 SASEGT. Germline trimming cut 4 bases from V and 5 bases from J; bases unmatched to any gene: 16. The CDR3 has 18 residues. CDR3 in amino acids: CASSGGGQSSSSNEKLFF. For the CDR3, the DNA is TGTGCCAGCAGTGGAGGGGGCCAGTCTTCTTCTTCCAATGAAAAACTGTTTTTT.

The chain has TRBV12-5 and TRBJ1-2, with TRBD1 identical over 9 bases. The CDR3 spans 16 residues. V lost 2 bases to trimming and J lost 6 bases; unmatched junction nucleotides: 10. CDR1 is LGHNT and CDR2 is FRNRAP in the germline V gene. The CDR3 coding sequence is TGTGCTAGTGGTTTGCCACCTCCCGGACAGGGGAATGGCTACACCTTC. This codes for CASGLPPPGQGNGYTF. Based on the CDR3 plus reference TRBV12-5 and TRBJ1-2, the full variable domain is DARVTQTPRHKVTEMGQEVTMRCQPILGHNTVFWYRQTMMQGLELLAYFRNRAPLDDSGMPKDRFSAEMPDATLATLKIQPSEPRDSAVYFCASGLPPPGQGNGYTFGSGTRLTVV.

V and J are TRBV6-5 and TRBJ2-7; D might be TRBD2 (5 bases). The germline V and J ends were trimmed by 6 bases and 6 bases, with 18 bases remaining between them. CDR1 is MNHEY and CDR2 is SVGAGI in the germline V gene. This CDR3 comprises 14 residues. Here the CDR3 reads CASSSAGSNSEQYF. Here the CDR3 DNA reads TGTGCCAGCAGCTCCGCGGGCTCTAACTCCGAGCAGTACTTC.

The chain couples TRBV30 to TRBJ2-1; D not resolved. The CDR3 has 11 residues. V was trimmed by 0 bases and J by 12 bases, leaving 9 bases between them. Germline V gene sequence: CDR1 GTSNPN, CDR2 SVGIG (reference sequence). The CDR3 DNA follows: TGTGCCTGGAGTGTAGGTATGGTGCAGTTCTTC. This sequence encodes CAWSVGMVQFF.

CDR3 nucleotide sequence: TGTGCCAGCAGTTTAAGGTCCCAGGGACTAGCGGCGACCAATGAGCAGTTCTTC. As protein: CASSLRSQGLAATNEQFF. The chain couples TRBV27 to TRBJ2-1, with 11 bases fitting TRBD2. This CDR3 spans 18 amino acids. J lost 6 bases, V lost 2 bases, and 12 bases had no gene match. CDR1 and CDR2 (germline): MNHEY, SMNVEV (reference sequence).

This clone appeared a single time. The rearrangement joins TRBV5-8 to TRBJ1-4; D ambiguous. V lost 4 bases to trimming and J lost 13 bases, with 5 bases between them. This CDR3 region has 9 residues. Looked up from germline, CDR1 is SGHTS and CDR2 is YDEGEE. The chain's CDR3 is CASSLRLFF. In DNA form, the CDR3 reads TGTGCCAGCAGCCTGAGACTGTTTTTT.

The sample holds one count of this clone. The rearrangement uses TRBV28 and TRBJ1-6, with D possibly being TRBD1 (6 bases). The CDR3 is made up of 14 amino acids. Germline V lookup: CDR1 MDHEN, CDR2 SYDVKM. Trimming removed 6 bases at V and 11 bases at J, with 17 bases between. In DNA, the CDR3 is TGTGCCAGCAGCTCCCGGGGGGCCAGGACACCCCTCCACTTT. It translates to CASSSRGARTPLHF.

The genes are TRBV12-3 or TRBV12-4 and TRBJ1-5; D is perhaps TRBD1 (6 bases). V lost 2 bases and J 7 bases, leaving 9 bases between the germline ends. The CDR3 extends over 13 amino acids. CDR3 coding DNA: TGTGCCAGCAGTTTAAACAGGGCCCAGCCCCAGCATTTT. Residues: CASSLNRAQPQHF.

V usage is TRBV4-2 and J usage is TRBJ2-7, with D hard to call. The CDR3 has 15 residues. Looked up from germline, CDR1 is LGHNA and CDR2 is YNFKEQ. Trimming cost V 4 bases and J 0 bases, with 13 bases left between them. Written as DNA, the CDR3 is TGTGCCAGCAGCCGAGACAAGACATACTCCTACGAGCAGTACTTC. Amino acids: CASSRDKTYSYEQYF.

The chain joins TRBV10-3 to TRBJ2-7; D possibly corresponds to TRBD1 (6 bases). This CDR3 contains 14 residues. The V and J ends lost 6 bases and 3 bases respectively, with 15 bases between them. Germline CDR1 ENHRY, CDR2 SYGVKD. CDR3 sequence reads: CAIRDRRNIYEQYF. CDR3 DNA: TGTGCCATCAGAGACAGGAGGAATATCTACGAGCAGTACTTC.

The gene calls are TRBV5-1 and TRBJ2-2; 8 bases line up with TRBD1. This CDR3 has 16 residues. CDR1 is SGHRS, CDR2 YFSETQ, per germline. V was pared by 1 base and J by 5 bases, with 7 bases of the junction left unmatched. This chain's CDR3 is CASSLIWDRKTGELFF. As DNA, the CDR3 is TGCGCCAGCAGCTTGATTTGGGACAGGAAAACCGGGGAGCTGTTTTTT.

The gene calls are TRBV7-2 and TRBJ2-7; 15 positions agree with TRBD2. Germline trimming cut 4 bases from V and 4 bases from J; bases unmatched to any gene: 2. CDR3 length: 15 residues. Germline lookup yields CDR1 SGHTA and CDR2 FQGNSA. CDR3 DNA: TGTGCCAGCAGCTCCGGGACTAGCGGGAGGTACGAGCAGTACTTC. It yields the protein CASSSGTSGRYEQYF.

This clone was seen only once. The chain recombines TRBV5-1 with TRBJ1-4; D is undetermined. Germline loops: CDR1 SGHRS, CDR2 YFSETQ. The CDR3 is 15 residues long. V shed 0 bases and J shed 0 bases, with 6 bases lying between them. The CDR3 bases are TGCGCCAGCAGCTTGGTTGGTGCAACTAATGAAAAACTGTTTTTT. Translated: CASSLVGATNEKLFF.

The V call is TRBV27, the J call TRBJ2-5; D is undetermined. This CDR3 has 13 residues. The germline V gene has CDR1 MNHEY and CDR2 SMNVEV (reference sequence). V lost 3 bases and J 4 bases, leaving 9 bases between the germline ends. The CDR3 nucleotides are TGTGCCAGCAGTTTGTCATTCCGAGAGACCCAGTACTTC. Its translation: CASSLSFRETQYF.